The 4 T cell receptor beta chains given below trace back to one sample, sequenced in a study of CD8 T cells in Susac syndrome. Random hexamers were used to reverse transcribe roughly 0.45 to 1 ug of RNA. Each CDR3 protein gets one entry after TCRdb re-called the immunoSEQ multiplex PCR reads with MiXCR. The data show approximately 200,000 distinct CDR3 sequences, with more than 85% seen just once and 0.082% held by the top ten. The material sequenced was CD4+ T cells from PBMCs. These receptors were collected from a human donor with multiple sclerosis.

V is TRBV12-3 or TRBV12-4 and J is TRBJ2-3; D is uncertain. CDR3 length equals 12 residues. The V gene lost 6 bases and the J gene lost 2 bases, with 6 bases spanning the gap. The CDR3 here is CASRPNTDTQYF. Written as DNA, the CDR3 is TGTGCCAGCAGACCTAACACAGATACGCAGTATTTT.

The chain joins TRBV7-2 to TRBJ1-5; D gene uncertain. The CDR3 sequence is 12 residues long. V shed 4 bases and J shed 9 bases, with 10 bases lying between them. CDR1 and CDR2 (germline): SGHTA, FQGNSA. The CDR3 coding sequence is TGTGCCAGCAGCTACCTCCGGGGGCCCCAGCATTTT. Amino acid sequence: CASSYLRGPQHF. Full variable domain (outside the CDR3, taken from reference TRBV7-2 and TRBJ1-5): GAGVSQSPSNKVTEKGKDVELRCDPISGHTALYWYRQSLGQGLEFLIYFQGNSAPDKSGLPSDRFSAERTGGSVSTLTIQRTQQEDSAVYLCASSYLRGPQHFGDGTRLSIL.

V usage is TRBV30 and J usage is TRBJ2-5, with 9 positions matching TRBD1. This CDR3 has 13 residues. Per the germline V gene, CDR1 is GTSNPN and CDR2 is SVGIG (reference sequence). Losses at the gene ends were 3 bases for V and 4 bases for J; bases not matched to a gene: 3. This CDR3 reads CAWSRDRAETQYF. CDR3 bases: TGTGCCTGGAGCCGGGACAGGGCAGAGACCCAGTACTTC. Filled out from reference TRBV30 and TRBJ2-5, the complete variable domain reads SQTIHQWPATLVQPVGSPLSLECTVEGTSNPNLYWYRQAAGRGLQLLFYSVGIGQISSEVPQNLSASRPQDRQFILSSKKLLLSDSGFYLCAWSRDRAETQYFGPGTRLLVL.

This clonotype was seen once. This chain connects TRBV23-1 to TRBJ2-7, with TRBD2 identical over 7 bases. TRBV23-1 has ORF status, its function being uncertain. The CDR3 runs 17 residues. The trim removed 0 bases at V and 0 bases at J, leaving 8 bases unmatched. The CDR3 sequence is CASSQSRGGGSSYEQYF. The CDR3 coding sequence is TGCGCCAGCAGTCAATCTCGGGGCGGGGGAAGCTCCTACGAGCAGTACTTC.